Below, one T cell receptor (beta chain) is given with its context. This record comes from a study of T cell responses to AZD1222 COVID-19 vaccine. Losses at the gene ends were 2 bases for V and 2 bases for J; bases not matched to a gene: 12. The CDR3 covers 18 residues. The germline gives CDR1 KGHSY, CDR2 FQNENV. Only in-frame clones appear in the TCRdb table, and some are missing; sequencing was by immunoSEQ multiplex PCR. The table shows some 180,000 clones, with 80% to 95% occurring only once. This chain uses TRBV16 with TRBJ1-5, with 7 bases lining up with TRBD1. The sequencing here drew on peripheral blood, taken 28 days after the second dose of the MenACWY control vaccine. The TCR sequence derives from an adult who received the MenACWY meningococcal vaccine as a control. The CDR3 nucleotides are TGTGCCAGCAGCCAAATCTTATACCGACAGGGTGGCAATCAGCCCCAGCATTTT. This encodes CASSQILYRQGGNQPQHF.